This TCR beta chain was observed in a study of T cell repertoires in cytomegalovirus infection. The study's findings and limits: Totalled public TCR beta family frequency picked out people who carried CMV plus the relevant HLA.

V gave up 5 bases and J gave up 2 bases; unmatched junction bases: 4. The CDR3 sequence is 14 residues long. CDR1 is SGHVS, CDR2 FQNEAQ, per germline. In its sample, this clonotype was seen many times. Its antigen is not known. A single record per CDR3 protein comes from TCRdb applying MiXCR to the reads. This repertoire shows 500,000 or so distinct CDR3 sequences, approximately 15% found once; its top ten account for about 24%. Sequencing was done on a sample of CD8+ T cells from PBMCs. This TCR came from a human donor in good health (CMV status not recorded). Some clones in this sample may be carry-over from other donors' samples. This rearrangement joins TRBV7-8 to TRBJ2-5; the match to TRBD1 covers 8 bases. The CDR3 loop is CASSGDRGQETQYF. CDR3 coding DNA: TGTGCCAGCAGCGGAGACAGGGGACAAGAGACCCAGTACTTC. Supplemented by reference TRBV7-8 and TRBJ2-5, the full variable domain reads GAGVSQSPRYKVAKRGQDVALRCDPISGHVSLFWYQQALGQGPEFLTYFQNEAQLDKSGLPSDRFFAERPEGSVSTLKIQRTQQEDSAVYLCASSGDRGQETQYFGPGTRLLVL.